These T cell receptor beta chains were read from a single sample in a study of cytomegalovirus exposure and HLA in healthy donors. The repertoire was sequenced with immunoSEQ multiplex PCR; TCRdb's copy has only in-frame clones and lacks some. The sample consists of about 140,000 clones, 75% to 85% of them appearing once. Sequencing used PBMCs. Receptors originate from a middle-aged man in good health and CMV-seronegative. Both conserved end residues are part of each CDR3. A D gene is named only where the DNA matches it firmly. Part of the rows lack a size; the others show once, few, many or a class for expanded clones.

j_call clone_size d_call v_call cdr3_aa cdr3_nt
TRBJ1-5 - - TRBV7-6 CASSFQGQPQHF TGTGCCAGCAGCTTTCAGGGTCAGCCCCAGCATTTT
TRBJ2-1 - TRBD2 TRBV5-1 CASSHGTSGGRNEQFF TGCGCCAGCAGCCATGGGACTAGCGGGGGGCGGAATGAGCAGTTCTTC
TRBJ1-1 once - TRBV18 CASSPARNAEAFF TGTGCCAGCTCACCGGCGCGGAATGCTGAAGCTTTCTTT
TRBJ2-7 - TRBD2 TRBV9 CASSRGGLSDEQYF TGTGCCAGCAGCCGGGGGGGACTCTCCGACGAGCAGTACTTC
TRBJ2-7 - TRBD1 TRBV5-1 CASSWTGGTYEQYF TGCGCCAGCAGCTGGACAGGAGGAACCTACGAGCAGTACTTC
TRBJ1-1 - - TRBV9 CASSSQTVNTEAFF TGTGCCAGCAGCTCACAGACGGTGAACACTGAAGCTTTCTTT
TRBJ1-1 few - TRBV6-6 CASRAGPMNTEAFF TGTGCCAGCAGGGCAGGGCCTATGAACACTGAAGCTTTCTTT
TRBJ2-5 - TRBD2 TRBV10-3 CAISPLAGGQIQETQYF TGTGCCATCTCGCCTCTAGCGGGAGGGCAGATCCAAGAGACCCAGTACTTC
TRBJ1-3 - - TRBV5-1 CASSYGVLYNSGNTIYF TGCGCCAGCAGCTACGGGGTTCTCTATAACTCTGGAAACACCATATATTTT
TRBJ1-4 - - TRBV11-3 CASQRRGLGEKLFF TGTGCCAGTCAGCGGAGGGGACTGGGTGAAAAACTGTTTTTT
TRBJ2-2 - TRBD2 TRBV19 CASSARGLAGGRGTGELFF TGTGCCAGTAGTGCCAGGGGACTAGCGGGGGGGCGTGGAACCGGGGAGCTGTTTTTT
TRBJ1-2 - TRBD1 TRBV5-1 CASSIADRGNGYTF TGCGCCAGCAGCATTGCGGACAGGGGGAACGGCTACACCTTC
TRBJ2-1 once - TRBV13 CASSLFSFGGNEQFF TGTGCCAGCAGCTTATTTAGTTTTGGGGGGAATGAGCAGTTCTTC
TRBJ1-2 - - TRBV6-1 CAGLPGQSVLDGYTF TGTGCCGGACTCCCGGGACAAAGTGTTCTGGATGGCTACACCTTC
TRBJ1-5 few - TRBV2 CASSEYRASSQPQHF TGTGCCAGCAGTGAATACAGGGCCTCGAGTCAGCCCCAGCATTTT
TRBJ2-7 - TRBD1 TRBV7-6 CASSLAGTGGYEQYF TGTGCCAGCAGCTTAGCCGGGACAGGGGGCTACGAGCAGTACTTC
TRBJ2-7 - - TRBV6-1 CASSPLPSSSYEQYF TGTGCCAGCAGTCCTCTCCCCTCGAGCTCCTACGAGCAGTACTTC
TRBJ2-5 - - TRBV4-2 CASSHRQDQETQYF TGTGCCAGCAGCCACAGACAAGACCAAGAGACCCAGTACTTC
TRBJ2-3 - - TRBV7-6 CASSFTGTSTDTQYF TGTGCCAGCAGCTTCACAGGAACTAGCACAGATACGCAGTATTTT
TRBJ2-3 - - TRBV5-5 CASSLGAQTPSTDTQYF TGTGCCAGCAGCTTGGGTGCCCAGACTCCGAGCACAGATACGCAGTATTTT
TRBJ2-1 few - TRBV11-2 CASSASRTEFF TGTGCCAGCAGCGCCTCCAGGACAGAGTTCTTC
TRBJ2-2 - - TRBV7-9 CASSPLAVGHHTGELFF TGTGCCAGCAGCCCCTTGGCTGTCGGACATCACACCGGGGAGCTGTTTTTT
TRBJ1-2 - TRBD1 TRBV12-5 CASGLVVGTGSYGYTF TGTGCTAGTGGTTTGGTAGTAGGGACAGGGTCCTATGGCTACACCTTC
TRBJ1-2 - TRBD1 TRBV5-6 CASSWGRTGGGGYTF TGTGCCAGCAGCTGGGGAAGGACAGGGGGCGGAGGCTACACCTTC
TRBJ1-1 once - TRBV18 CASSPEGGTLAEAFF TGTGCCAGCTCACCGGAGGGTGGAACGCTAGCCGAAGCTTTCTTT
TRBJ2-5 - TRBD1 TRBV29-1 CSVVSGGETQYF TGCAGCGTTGTATCAGGGGGTGAGACCCAGTACTTC
TRBJ2-1 - - TRBV7-3 CASSLGAVPKEQFF TGTGCCAGCAGCTTAGGAGCGGTCCCTAAGGAGCAGTTCTTC
TRBJ2-7 - TRBD2 TRBV2 CASSRLAGGYEQYF TGTGCCAGCAGTAGACTAGCGGGGGGATACGAGCAGTACTTC
TRBJ1-5 - - TRBV6-1 CASRILPGSNQPQHF TGTGCCAGCCGAATTCTCCCGGGTTCCAATCAGCCCCAGCATTTT
TRBJ1-1 - TRBD1 TRBV14 CASSQRGPHMNTEAFF TGTGCCAGCAGCCAAAGGGGGCCTCATATGAACACTGAAGCTTTCTTT
TRBJ2-2 - - TRBV2 CASIVAENTGELFF TGTGCCAGCATAGTAGCGGAGAACACCGGGGAGCTGTTTTTT
TRBJ1-1 - TRBD1 TRBV6-6 CASSYPGQPLNTEAFF TGTGCCAGCAGTTACCCGGGACAGCCCTTGAACACTGAAGCTTTCTTT
TRBJ2-5 few TRBD2 TRBV5-8 CASSLGQRGNEETQYF TGTGCCAGCAGCTTGGGACAGCGGGGGAATGAAGAGACCCAGTACTTC
TRBJ2-2 - TRBD2 TRBV9 CASSVGTSGERELFF TGTGCCAGCAGCGTTGGGACTAGCGGGGAAAGGGAGCTGTTTTTT
TRBJ2-3 once TRBD2 TRBV9 CASSERPTGTSGSSSTDTQYF TGTGCCAGCAGTGAACGCCCTACCGGGACTAGCGGGAGTTCTAGCACAGATACGCAGTATTTT
TRBJ1-1 - - TRBV2 CASSEGGYTEAFF TGTGCCAGCAGTGAAGGGGGCTACACTGAAGCTTTCTTT
TRBJ1-2 - - TRBV9 CASKGGSNYGYTF TGTGCCAGCAAGGGAGGATCTAACTATGGCTACACCTTC
TRBJ2-2 - TRBD2 TRBV10-1 CASSDRAGSTGELFF TGCGCCAGCAGTGATCGAGCGGGATCCACCGGGGAGCTGTTTTTT
TRBJ1-5 - - TRBV28 CASSSRGTYQPQHF TGTGCCAGCAGTTCCAGGGGAACCTATCAGCCCCAGCATTTT
TRBJ2-7 - - TRBV6-1 CASSEGGDGHYEQYF TGTGCCAGCAGTGAAGGGGGGGACGGCCACTACGAGCAGTACTTC
TRBJ2-1 - TRBD2 TRBV7-2 CASSFGGAQVEQFF TGTGCCAGCAGCTTCGGGGGGGCCCAGGTTGAGCAGTTCTTC
TRBJ1-1 - TRBD1 TRBV18 CASSPRETGSNTEAFF TGTGCCAGCTCACCACGGGAGACAGGGTCGAACACTGAAGCTTTCTTT
TRBJ1-1 few - TRBV6-1 CASSEGISYTEAFF TGTGCCAGCAGTGAAGGTATCAGTTACACTGAAGCTTTCTTT
TRBJ1-5 - TRBD1 TRBV6-1 CASSESGQGRNQPQHF TGTGCCAGCAGTGAATCGGGACAGGGACGCAATCAGCCCCAGCATTTT
TRBJ2-7 once TRBD2 TRBV5-1 CASRGTSVREQYF TGCGCCAGCAGGGGGACTAGCGTACGGGAGCAGTACTTC
TRBJ1-5 few - TRBV4-1 CASSQVGSNQPQHF TGCGCCAGCAGCCAAGTTGGCTCCAATCAGCCCCAGCATTTT
TRBJ2-5 once TRBD1 TRBV5-6 CASSLRQGAGMETQYF TGTGCCAGCAGCTTGAGACAGGGGGCCGGGATGGAGACCCAGTACTTC